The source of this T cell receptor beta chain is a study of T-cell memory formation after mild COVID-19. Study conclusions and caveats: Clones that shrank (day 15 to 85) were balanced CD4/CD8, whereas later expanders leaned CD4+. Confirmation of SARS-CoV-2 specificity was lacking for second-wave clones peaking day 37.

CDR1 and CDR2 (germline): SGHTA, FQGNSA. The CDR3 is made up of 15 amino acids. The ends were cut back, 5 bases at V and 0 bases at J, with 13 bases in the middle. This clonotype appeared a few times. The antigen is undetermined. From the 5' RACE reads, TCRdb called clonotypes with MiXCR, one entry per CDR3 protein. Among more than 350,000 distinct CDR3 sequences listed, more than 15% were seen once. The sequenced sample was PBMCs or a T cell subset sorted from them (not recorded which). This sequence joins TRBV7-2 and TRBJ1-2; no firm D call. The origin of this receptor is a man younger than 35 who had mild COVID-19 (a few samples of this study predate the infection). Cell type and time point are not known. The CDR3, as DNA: TGTGCCAGCAGCCCCCGACGTGGACCTAACTATGGCTACACCTTC. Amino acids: CASSPRRGPNYGYTF.